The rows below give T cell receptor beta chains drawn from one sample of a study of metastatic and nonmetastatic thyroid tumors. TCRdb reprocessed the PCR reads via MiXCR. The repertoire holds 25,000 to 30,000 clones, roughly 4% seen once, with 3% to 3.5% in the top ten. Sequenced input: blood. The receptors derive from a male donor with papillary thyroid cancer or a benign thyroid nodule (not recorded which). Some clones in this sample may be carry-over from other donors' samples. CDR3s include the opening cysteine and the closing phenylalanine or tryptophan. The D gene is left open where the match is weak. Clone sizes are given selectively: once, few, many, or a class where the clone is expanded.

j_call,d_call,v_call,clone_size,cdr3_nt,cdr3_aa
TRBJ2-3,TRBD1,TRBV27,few,TGTGCCAGCTACTACGCCGGGACAGGGCGCACAGATACGCAGTATTTT,CASYYAGTGRTDTQYF
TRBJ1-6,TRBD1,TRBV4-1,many,TGCGCCAGCAGCCTACGGACAGGGGGAAATTCACCCCTCCACTTT,CASSLRTGGNSPLHF
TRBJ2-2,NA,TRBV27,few,TGTGCCAGCAGTTTGACAGACACCGGGGAGCTGTTTTTT,CASSLTDTGELFF
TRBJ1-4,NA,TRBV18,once,TGTGCCAGCTCACCGAGTCCAACTAATGAAAAACTGTTTTTT,CASSPSPTNEKLFF
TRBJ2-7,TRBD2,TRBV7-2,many,TGTGCCAGCAGCTCCCCGACTAGCAGGAGTCTGAGCGAGCAGTACTTC,CASSSPTSRSLSEQYF
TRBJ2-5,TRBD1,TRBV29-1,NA,TGCAGCGTTGAGAGGGGGCAAAGGGAGACCCAGTACTTC,CSVERGQRETQYF
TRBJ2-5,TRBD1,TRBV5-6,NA,TGTGCCAGCAGCACGGGACAGGGCGGGGAGACCCAGTACTTC,CASSTGQGGETQYF
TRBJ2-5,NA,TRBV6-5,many,TGTGCCAGCAGTTACGGAGAGACCCAGTACTTC,CASSYGETQYF
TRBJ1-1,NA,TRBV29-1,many,TGCAGCGCCACCCCGGGGGGCACTGAAGCTTTCTTT,CSATPGGTEAFF
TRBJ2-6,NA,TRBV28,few,TGTGCCAGCAGTCAGCTCGGGGCCTCGTCATCTGGGGCCAACGTCCTGACTTTC,CASSQLGASSSGANVLTF
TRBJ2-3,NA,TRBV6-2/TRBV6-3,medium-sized,TGTGCCAGCAGTTACTCCGGGAGAGAGACAGATACGCAGTATTTT,CASSYSGRETDTQYF
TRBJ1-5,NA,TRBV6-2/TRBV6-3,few,TGTGCCAGCAGTTACTTCTGGGGATCAAGGTCCCAGCATTTT,CASSYFWGSRSQHF
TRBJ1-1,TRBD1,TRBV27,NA,TGTGCCAGCAGCACGGGACAGGGAAACACTGAAGCTTTCTTT,CASSTGQGNTEAFF
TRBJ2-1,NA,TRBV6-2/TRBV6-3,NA,TGTGCCTGCAGTTACCCCCCCGACCATGTGCAGTTCTTC,CACSYPPDHVQFF
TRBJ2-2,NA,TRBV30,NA,TGTGCCTGGAGGAGGACCGGCCAAACCGGGGAGCTGTTTTTT,CAWRRTGQTGELFF
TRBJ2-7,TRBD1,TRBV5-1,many,TGCGCCAGCAGCCGTGGACAGGGGGCGGACGAGCAGTACTTC,CASSRGQGADEQYF
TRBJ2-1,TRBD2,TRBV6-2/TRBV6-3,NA,TGTGCCAGCAGTTACCCCCTAGGGACTAGCGGGAAATATGAGCAGTTCTTC,CASSYPLGTSGKYEQFF
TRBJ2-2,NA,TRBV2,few,TGTGCCAGCAATGCTTGGGGGGACGCCGGGGAGCTGTTTTTT,CASNAWGDAGELFF
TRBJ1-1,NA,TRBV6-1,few,TGTGCCAGCAGAGCAGGGGTGAACACTGAAGCTTTCTTT,CASRAGVNTEAFF
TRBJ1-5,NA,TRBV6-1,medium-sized,TGTGCCAGCAGTGAAGTGGCAGGGGCCAATCAGCCCCAGCATTTT,CASSEVAGANQPQHF
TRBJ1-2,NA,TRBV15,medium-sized,TGTGCCACCAGCCCCCGGGACACCTATGGCTACACCTTC,CATSPRDTYGYTF
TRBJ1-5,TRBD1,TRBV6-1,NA,TGTGCCAGCCGAACAGGGGGCGCAAGCAATCAGCCCCAGCATTTT,CASRTGGASNQPQHF
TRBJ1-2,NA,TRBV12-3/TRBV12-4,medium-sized,TGTGCCAGCAGTTTAGGATCCTTTTATGGCTACACCTTC,CASSLGSFYGYTF
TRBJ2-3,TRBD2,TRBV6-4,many,TGTGCCAGCAGTGAGGAGCGGGGTAGCACAGATACGCAGTATTTT,CASSEERGSTDTQYF
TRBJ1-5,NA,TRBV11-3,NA,TGTGCCAGCAGCTTCAGAGATGGGGGAGATCAGCCCCAGCATTTT,CASSFRDGGDQPQHF
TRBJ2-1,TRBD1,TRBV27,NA,TGTGCCAGCAGCCCCAACAGGGGGACCTACAATGAGCAGTTCTTC,CASSPNRGTYNEQFF
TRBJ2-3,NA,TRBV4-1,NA,TGCGCCGGCAGCCAAGTGGGGCCAGATACGCAGTATTTT,CAGSQVGPDTQYF
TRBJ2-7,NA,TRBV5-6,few,TGTGCCAGCAGCTTGAGCGTCACCTACGAGCAGTACTTC,CASSLSVTYEQYF
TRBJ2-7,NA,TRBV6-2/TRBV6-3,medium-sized,TGTGCCAGCGGCGCGGGGAGTTCCTACGAGCAGTACTTC,CASGAGSSYEQYF
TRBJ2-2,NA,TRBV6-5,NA,TGTGCCGGCATTTACCCCGTGACCGGGGTGCTTTTTTTT,CAGIYPVTGVLFF
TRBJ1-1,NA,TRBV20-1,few,TGCAGTGCTTATGACAGGTTGAACACTGAAGCTTTCTTT,CSAYDRLNTEAFF
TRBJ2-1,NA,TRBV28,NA,TGTGCCAGCAGTCGCACCCACAGACCGCAGTTCTTC,CASSRTHRPQFF
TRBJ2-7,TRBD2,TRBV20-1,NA,TGCAGTGCTAGAGATCTCTATCGGGGGGACTCCTACGAGCAGTACTTC,CSARDLYRGDSYEQYF
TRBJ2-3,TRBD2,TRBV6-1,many,TGTGCCTCCGCCCTGACTAGCGGGAGGGCAGATACGCAGTATTTT,CASALTSGRADTQYF
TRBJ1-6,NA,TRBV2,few,TGTGCCAGCTCAGGAAACAGGAAGGATTCACCCCTCCACTTT,CASSGNRKDSPLHF
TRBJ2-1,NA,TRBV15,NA,TGTGCCACCAGCAGGATCGATTACAATGAGCAGTTCTTC,CATSRIDYNEQFF
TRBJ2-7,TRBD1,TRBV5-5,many,TGTGCCAGCAGCTTGTCGGACAGGGTCTCCTACGAGCAGTACTTC,CASSLSDRVSYEQYF
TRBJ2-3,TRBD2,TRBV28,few,TGTGCCAGCACCAGGACTAGCGGGCTCGGAGATACGCAGTATTTT,CASTRTSGLGDTQYF